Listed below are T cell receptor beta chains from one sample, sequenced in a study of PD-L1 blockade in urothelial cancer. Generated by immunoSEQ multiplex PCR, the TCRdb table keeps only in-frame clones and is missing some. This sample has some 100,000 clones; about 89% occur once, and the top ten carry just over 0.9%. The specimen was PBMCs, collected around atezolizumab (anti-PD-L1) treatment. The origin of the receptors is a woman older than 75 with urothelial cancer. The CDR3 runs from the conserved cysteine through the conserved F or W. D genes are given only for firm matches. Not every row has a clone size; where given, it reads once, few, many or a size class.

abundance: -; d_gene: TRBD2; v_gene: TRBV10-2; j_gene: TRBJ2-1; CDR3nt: TGCGCCAGCAGTGAGTTTGGCGGGAGGGACAATGAGCAGTTCTTC; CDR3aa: CASSEFGGRDNEQFF
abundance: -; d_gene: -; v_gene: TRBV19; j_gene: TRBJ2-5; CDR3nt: TGTGCCAGTAGATCTCCGGGACAAGAGACCCAGTACTTC; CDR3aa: CASRSPGQETQYF
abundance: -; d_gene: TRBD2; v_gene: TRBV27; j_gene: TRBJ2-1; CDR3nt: TGTGCCAGCAGTCCCTCTAGCGGGAGTTGGAATGAGCAGTTCTTC; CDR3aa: CASSPSSGSWNEQFF
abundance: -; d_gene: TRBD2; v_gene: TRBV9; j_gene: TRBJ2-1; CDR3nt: TGTGCCAGCAGCGTTGGGACTAGCGGGAGGCATTCGACTCGGCCTCATGAGCAGTTCTTC; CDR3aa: CASSVGTSGRHSTRPHEQFF
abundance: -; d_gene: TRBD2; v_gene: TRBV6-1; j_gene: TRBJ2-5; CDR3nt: TGTGCCAGCAGTGGGACTAGCGGGACACAAGAGACCCAGTACTTC; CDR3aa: CASSGTSGTQETQYF
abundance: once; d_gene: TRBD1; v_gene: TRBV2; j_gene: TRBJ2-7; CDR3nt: TGTGCCAGCAGGAACACCGGGACAGGGTCCTACGAGCAGTACTTC; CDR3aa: CASRNTGTGSYEQYF
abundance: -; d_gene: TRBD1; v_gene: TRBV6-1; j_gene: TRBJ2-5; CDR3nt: TGTGCCAGCAGTGAGGGACAGGGGGCCCCCAGCGGGAAAGCAGAGACCCAGTACTTC; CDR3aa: CASSEGQGAPSGKAETQYF
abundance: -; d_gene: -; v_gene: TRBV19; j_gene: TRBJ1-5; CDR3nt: TGTGCCAGTAGGAGGACGGCGGCGACAGCTAACAATCAGCCCCAGCATTTT; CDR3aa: CASRRTAATANNQPQHF
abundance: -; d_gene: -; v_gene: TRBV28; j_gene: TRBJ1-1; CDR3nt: TGTGCCAGCACCTTTTCTCTCCAGGCTGAAGCTTTCTTT; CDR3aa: CASTFSLQAEAFF
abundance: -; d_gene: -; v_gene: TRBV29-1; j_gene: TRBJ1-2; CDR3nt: TGCGCCATTGGGGGGGGCTATGGCTACACCTTC; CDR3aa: CAIGGGYGYTF
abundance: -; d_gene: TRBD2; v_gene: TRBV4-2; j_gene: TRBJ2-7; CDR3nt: TGTGCCAGCAGCCTGGGAGCGCGGGAGGGCCTCGACGAGCAGTACTTC; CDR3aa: CASSLGAREGLDEQYF
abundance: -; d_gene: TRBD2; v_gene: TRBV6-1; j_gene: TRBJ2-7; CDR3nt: TGTGCCAACAGTGAGGCCCTGGGACTAGCCAGCGAGCAGTACTTC; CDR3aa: CANSEALGLASEQYF
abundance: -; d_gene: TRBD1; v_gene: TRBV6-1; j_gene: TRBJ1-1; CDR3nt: TGTGCCAGCAGCCCAACAGGGGTGAACACTGAAGCTTTCTTT; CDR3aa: CASSPTGVNTEAFF
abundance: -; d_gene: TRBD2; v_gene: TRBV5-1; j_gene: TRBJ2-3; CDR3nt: TGCGCCAGCAGCTTGTCGGGACTAGCGGGGTTCACAGATACGCAGTATTTT; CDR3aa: CASSLSGLAGFTDTQYF
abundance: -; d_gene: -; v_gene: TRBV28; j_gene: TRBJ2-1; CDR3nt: TGTCCCGTCGGGAGTGAGCAGTTCTTC; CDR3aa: CPVGSEQFF
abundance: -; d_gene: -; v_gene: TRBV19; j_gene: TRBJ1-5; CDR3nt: TGTGCCAGTAGTAGTACGGAGGGCAATCAGCCCCAGCATTTT; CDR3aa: CASSSTEGNQPQHF
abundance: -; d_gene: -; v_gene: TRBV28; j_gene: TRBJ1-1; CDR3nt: TGTGCCAGCAGTTTATTACGGTCGGCAGGGTCTTTCTTT; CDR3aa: CASSLLRSAGSFF
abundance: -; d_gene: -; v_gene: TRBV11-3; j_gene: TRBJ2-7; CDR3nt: TGTGCCAGCAGCTTAGACGGCGGGGAGCAGTACTTC; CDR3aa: CASSLDGGEQYF
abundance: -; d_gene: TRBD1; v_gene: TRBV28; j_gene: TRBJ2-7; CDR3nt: TGTGCCAGCAAGACTTGGGACAGATCCTACGAGCAGTACTTC; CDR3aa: CASKTWDRSYEQYF
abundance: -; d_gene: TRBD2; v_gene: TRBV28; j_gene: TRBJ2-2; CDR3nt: TGTGCCAGCACCACAATAACCGGGACAGGGGGGACTAGCGGGAGAGTAGTAAGGACCGGGGAGCTGTTTTTT; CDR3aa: CASTTITGTGGTSGRVVRTGELFF
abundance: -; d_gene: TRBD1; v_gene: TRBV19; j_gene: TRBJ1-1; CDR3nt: TGTGCCAGTAGTAGACCTCCGGGCAGGGGGACTGAAGCTTTCTTT; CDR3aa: CASSRPPGRGTEAFF
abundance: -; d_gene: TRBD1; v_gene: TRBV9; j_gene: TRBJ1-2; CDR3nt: TGTGCCAGCCGGCCTACAGGGGGGGAGTATGGCTACACCTTC; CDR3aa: CASRPTGGEYGYTF
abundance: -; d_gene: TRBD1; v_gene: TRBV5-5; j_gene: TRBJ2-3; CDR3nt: TGTGCCAGCAGCCGAGGACAGGGCACAGATACGCAGTATTTT; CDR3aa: CASSRGQGTDTQYF